These 4 T cell receptor beta chains came from one sample sequenced in a study of T cells after yellow fever vaccination. Each CDR3 protein gets one entry after TCRdb re-called the 5' RACE reads with MiXCR. The sample shows some 420,000 distinct CDR3 sequences, 15% to 20% of them seen only once. This specimen was PBMCs, taken before the yellow fever booster vaccination. The receptors here all came from a man younger than 35 who received the YFV17D yellow fever vaccine.

This clonotype was seen a few times. The chain links TRBV7-2 to TRBJ2-6; no clear D. The CDR3 has 15 residues. V was pared by 6 bases and J by 0 bases, with 9 bases between. Per germline, CDR1 SGHTA and CDR2 FQGNSA. CDR3 protein: CASSSTYSGANVLTF. The CDR3 bases are TGTGCCAGCAGTTCGACATACTCTGGGGCCAACGTCCTGACTTTC.

This clonotype has at least ten counts. At one of its ends the junction is not consistent with the germline gene, which may arise from a read error. The chain has TRBV3-1 and TRBJ1-1; TRBD1 is a possible D gene (5 bases). CDR3 length: 12 residues. Germline-derived CDR1 and CDR2 are LGHDT and YNNKEL (reference sequence). CDR3: CASSDDASTATF. DNA of the CDR3: TGTGCCAGCAGCGACGACGCGTCGACAGCTACATTT.

J is TRBJ1-6 and V is TRBV5-1; 8 bases agree with TRBD1. CDR1 and CDR2 (germline): SGHRS, YFSETQ. The CDR3 totals 14 residues. Trimming removed 4 bases from V and 11 bases from J; junction bases left unmatched: 8. CDR3: CASSVQGARTPLHF. Written as DNA, the CDR3 is TGCGCCAGCAGCGTCCAGGGGGCGCGGACACCCCTCCACTTT.

The sample holds many counts of this clonotype. CDR3 nucleotide sequence: TGTGCCAGCAGTTTTCAGGGGGGTCAGCCCCAGCATTTT. Encoded protein: CASSFQGGQPQHF. The chain is built from TRBV6-2 or TRBV6-3 and TRBJ1-5; 7 nucleotides line up with TRBD1. Germline CDR1 and CDR2: MNHEY and SVGEGT. The CDR3 contains 13 residues. The V gene end was trimmed by 4 bases and the J gene end by 6 bases; junction bases not matched to a gene: 3.